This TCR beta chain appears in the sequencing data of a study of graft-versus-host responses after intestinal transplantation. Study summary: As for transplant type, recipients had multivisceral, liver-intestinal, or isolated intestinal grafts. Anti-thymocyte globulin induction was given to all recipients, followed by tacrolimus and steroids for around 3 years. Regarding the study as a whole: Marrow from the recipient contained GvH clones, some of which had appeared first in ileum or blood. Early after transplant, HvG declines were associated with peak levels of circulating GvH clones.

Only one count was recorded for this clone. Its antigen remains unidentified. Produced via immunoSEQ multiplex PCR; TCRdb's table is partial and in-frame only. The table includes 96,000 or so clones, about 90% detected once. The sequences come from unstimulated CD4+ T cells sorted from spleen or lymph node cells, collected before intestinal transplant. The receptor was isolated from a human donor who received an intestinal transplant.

DNA of the CDR3: TGTGCCAGCAGCCCCCTAACGGGGGGGCTCGACAATGAGCAGTTCTTC. It is translated as CASSPLTGGLDNEQFF. The V and J genes are TRBV9 and TRBJ2-1, with 8 bases matching TRBD2. The V gene's germline CDR1 is SGDLS and CDR2 YYNGEE. The CDR3 consists of 16 residues. Trimming removed 4 bases from V and 5 bases from J; junction bases left unmatched: 11.